This T cell receptor beta chain was observed in a study of neurological immune-mediated disorders. Study in general: There were around 34 multiple sclerosis patients; around 31 were relapsing-remitting and 3 were secondary progressive.

Source material was 2 million unsorted PBMCs, stored at -80 °C in RNAlater. This clonotype was seen at least ten times. TCRdb reprocessed the 5' RACE reads via MiXCR and lists one record per CDR3 protein. The sample lists around 70,000 distinct CDR3 sequences, more than 3% occurring once. The sequenced material came from PBMCs. The TCR originated in a woman aged 45-59 years with multiple sclerosis.

The CDR3 bases are TGCGCCAGCAGCCAGGAGGGGGTCTCCACAGATACGCAGTATTTT. Its protein product is CASSQEGVSTDTQYF. The genes are TRBV4-3 and TRBJ2-3; possibly TRBD1 or TRBD2 for D (6 bases each). The V end lost 3 bases, the J end lost 2 bases, and 12 bases lay between the germline ends. The CDR3 runs 15 residues. Germline V gene data show CDR1 as LGHNA and CDR2 as YSLEER.